These 6 T cell receptor beta chains were all obtained from the same sample, sequenced in a study of beta chain features in type 1 diabetes. Expressed TCRB transcripts were sequenced because the isolated RNA had all been reverse transcribed beforehand. Here immunoSEQ multiplex PCR was the method, and the copy in TCRdb shows in-frame clones only, minus some. Altogether about 370,000 clones are present, more than 12% being singletons, with the ten largest covering approximately 0.019%. Specimen: naive CD4+ T cells from blood. The receptors derive from a woman younger than 35 in good health.

The V call is TRBV7-3, the J call TRBJ2-1, with 9 bases lining up with TRBD1. The CDR3 spans 14 residues. The J segment lost 7 bases and the V segment lost 4 bases, leaving 5 bases of the junction unmatched. The germline CDR1 and CDR2 sequences are SGHTA and FQGTGA. The CDR3 DNA sequence: TGTGCCAGCAGCTCCCGAGACAGGGGGAATGAGCAGTTCTTC. Protein: CASSSRDRGNEQFF.

V gene TRBV19 combines with J gene TRBJ2-3, with D maybe TRBD2 (6 bases). V was shortened by 2 bases and J by 1 base, with 7 bases between the two germline ends. The length of the CDR3 is 14 residues. The germline V gene encodes CDR1 LNHDA and CDR2 SQIVND (reference sequence). The CDR3 here is CASSIWEGTDTQYF. The DNA of the CDR3 is TGTGCCAGTAGTATATGGGAGGGCACAGATACGCAGTATTTT.

This clone has only a few counts. The chain employs TRBV28 and TRBJ2-7; no firm D call. The V gene's germline CDR1 is MDHEN and CDR2 SYDVKM. This CDR3 spans 12 amino acids. Trimming pared 7 bases from V and 2 bases from J, leaving 9 bases between. CDR3 DNA sequence: TGTGCCAGCACCTCTAGAGCCTACGAGCAGTACTTC. Translated: CASTSRAYEQYF.

A few counts support this clone. This chain joins TRBV6-1 and TRBJ1-2, with TRBD1 matching 7 bases. The CDR3 spans 14 residues. The trim removed 1 base at V and 2 bases at J, leaving 1 base unmatched. From germline, CDR1 is MNHNS and CDR2 SASEGT. The CDR3 sequence: CASSEVTGNYGYTF. The CDR3 coding sequence is TGTGCCAGCAGTGAAGTGACAGGGAACTATGGCTACACCTTC.

The chain uses TRBV7-9 and TRBJ1-4; D is possibly TRBD1 (6 bases). The CDR3 consists of 15 residues. The V end lost 4 bases, the J end lost 8 bases, and 17 bases lay between the germline ends. Germline V gives CDR1 SEHNR, CDR2 FQNEAQ (reference sequence). The CDR3 sequence is CASSSSIRGEEKLFF. CDR3 nucleotides: TGTGCCAGCAGCTCTAGCATCAGGGGTGAAGAAAAACTGTTTTTT.

There are a few counts of this clone. The J gene is TRBJ2-1, the V gene TRBV18; 9 bases map to TRBD2. J gave up 9 bases and V 3 bases, and 15 bases lay outside the gene matches. The CDR3 loop spans 17 amino acids. Looked up from germline, CDR1 is KGHSH and CDR2 is LQKENI. CDR3 DNA: TGTGCCAGCTCACCGCCGGGGCGGGAGGGTCTCTCGAGTGAGCAGTTCTTC. The encoded protein is CASSPPGREGLSSEQFF.